The T cell receptor beta chain described here comes from a study of blood T cell repertoires in COVID-19. Looked up from germline, CDR1 is MDHEN and CDR2 is SYDVKM. CDR3 length: 14 amino acids. The germline V and J ends were trimmed by 2 bases and 4 bases, with 9 bases remaining between them. TCRdb's table, derived via immunoSEQ multiplex PCR, lists solely in-frame clones and lacks some. The repertoire holds around 130,000 clones, with 80% to 90% as singletons. The chain recombines TRBV28 with TRBJ1-5, with unresolved D. Sequenced input: peripheral blood. This clonotype was sampled from a man aged 65 to 79 with active or convalescent COVID-19. The CDR3 sequence: CASSLLSGNQPQHF. The CDR3 DNA sequence: TGTGCCAGCAGTTTACTCTCGGGAAATCAGCCCCAGCATTTT.